The next 23 T cell receptor beta chains were all read from a single sample in a study of a mutant IDH1 vaccine in newly diagnosed glioma. For these TCRs, the target antigens are not known. Time point defined: week 5, during vaccination. The content of each vaccine dose was 300 ug of mutant IDH1 20-mer peptide, and topical imiquimod accompanied it. Clones were sequenced by immunoSEQ multiplex PCR, and TCRdb holds only the in-frame ones, with some missing. The sample has around 56,000 clones, about 81% seen once; the top ten hold about 3.4%. The sample in question was PBMCs, obtained from a glioma patient whose treatment included an IDH1 peptide vaccine. These receptors all stem from a man aged 30 to 39 with glioma.

The chain uses TRBV18 and TRBJ2-2, with unresolved D. The germline V and J ends were trimmed by 3 bases and 2 bases, with 10 bases remaining between them. The germline V gene has CDR1 KGHSH and CDR2 LQKENI. The CDR3 is 15 amino acids. The chain's CDR3 is CASSPSTLNTGELFF. The CDR3 DNA follows: TGTGCCAGCTCACCTTCAACACTCAACACCGGGGAGCTGTTTTTT. The complete variable domain, with remaining parts taken from reference TRBV18 and TRBJ2-2, reads NAGVMQNPRHLVRRRGQEARLRCSPMKGHSHVYWYRQLPEEGLKFMVYLQKENIIDESGMPKERFSAEFPKEGPSILRIQQVVRGDSAAYFCASSPSTLNTGELFFGEGSRLTVL.

This clone was counted only a few times. The CDR3 loop reads CASSLEGTGGNTEAFF. Written as DNA, the CDR3 is TGTGCCAGCAGCTTGGAGGGGACAGGGGGGAACACTGAAGCTTTCTTT. The chain combines TRBV7-9 with TRBJ1-1; 11 positions agree with TRBD1. J was trimmed by 1 base and V by 3 bases; bases with no gene match: 4. The germline V gene encodes CDR1 SEHNR and CDR2 FQNEAQ (reference sequence). The CDR3 extends over 16 amino acids.

V gene TRBV28 combines with J gene TRBJ2-7, with TRBD1 identical over 9 bases. The germline V gene has CDR1 MDHEN and CDR2 SYDVKM. CDR3 size: 16 residues. V dropped 4 bases and J dropped 0; count of bases not matched to a gene: 7. The CDR3 sequence: CASSYPRDRASYEQYF. The CDR3 DNA follows: TGTGCCAGCAGTTACCCCCGGGACAGGGCCTCCTACGAGCAGTACTTC.

This clone has a single count. This chain connects TRBV10-3 to TRBJ1-2; the match to TRBD1 covers 7 bases. Trimming at V came to 6 bases and at J to 6 bases, leaving 7 bases not matched to a gene. The CDR3 spans 13 residues. From germline, CDR1 is ENHRY and CDR2 SYGVKD. Here the CDR3 reads CAIRTGTADGYTF. The CDR3 bases are TGTGCCATCAGGACCGGGACAGCGGATGGCTACACCTTC.

The chain employs TRBV5-1 and TRBJ1-2; 8 bases agree with TRBD1. Germline-derived CDR1 and CDR2 are SGHRS and YFSETQ. J was trimmed by 4 bases and V by 0 bases; bases with no gene match: 8. This CDR3 is built from 16 residues. CDR3 amino acids: CASSLVGGTGVYGYTF. CDR3 bases: TGCGCCAGCAGCTTGGTTGGAGGGACAGGAGTCTATGGCTACACCTTC. The entire variable domain, with the rest obtained from reference TRBV5-1 and TRBJ1-2, is as follows: KAGVTQTPRYLIKTRGQQVTLSCSPISGHRSVSWYQQTPGQGLQFLFEYFSETQRNKGNFPGRFSGRQFSNSRSEMNVSTLELGDSALYLCASSLVGGTGVYGYTFGSGTRLTVV.

This clone was recorded only once. The chain combines TRBV13 with TRBJ2-1; weak D call: TRBD1 (7 bases). Germline CDR1 reads PRHDT; CDR2 reads FYEKMQ (reference sequence). Between the trimmed V and J ends, which lost 1 base and 4 bases, there was a span of 11 bases. CDR3 size: 15 residues. The CDR3 spells CASSLAAGQYNEQFF. The CDR3 DNA is TGTGCCAGCAGCTTAGCGGCGGGACAGTACAATGAGCAGTTCTTC.

The rearrangement uses TRBV19 and TRBJ2-2, with D maybe TRBD2 (6 bases). This CDR3 spans 16 amino acids. Deletions cut 3 bases from V and 5 bases from J, with 16 bases between. CDR1 is LNHDA, CDR2 SQIVND, per germline (reference sequence). The CDR3 nucleotides read TGTGCCAGTAGTATCTGGGCGGGGTCGGATACCGGGGAGCTGTTTTTT. It yields the protein CASSIWAGSDTGELFF.

The CDR3 loop is CASSIGQNTDTQYF. CDR3 nucleotide sequence: TGTGCCAGTAGTATCGGACAGAACACAGATACGCAGTATTTT. The chain carries TRBV19 and TRBJ2-3, with D maybe TRBD1 (6 bases). V was trimmed by 3 bases and J by 2 bases, leaving 9 bases between them. Germline CDR1 reads LNHDA; CDR2 reads SQIVND (reference sequence). The CDR3 totals 14 residues.

The V gene is TRBV11-3, the J gene TRBJ2-5, with 13 bases fitting TRBD2. Trimming cost V 5 bases and J 4 bases; bases outside gene matches: 4. Per germline, CDR1 SGHNT and CDR2 YENEEA. This CDR3 contains 15 residues. The CDR3 here is CASSLGLAGVETQYF. The CDR3 DNA is TGTGCCAGCAGCCTAGGACTAGCGGGGGTAGAGACCCAGTACTTC.

This chain connects TRBV10-2 to TRBJ1-1, with D possibly TRBD1 on 5 matching bases. CDR3 length equals 14 residues. Germline V gene data show CDR1 as WSHSY and CDR2 as SAAADI. Trimming took 6 bases from V and 1 from J, leaving 12 bases between them. The CDR3 loop is CASRQGDQNTEAFF. The CDR3 DNA sequence: TGCGCCAGCAGACAAGGGGATCAGAACACTGAAGCTTTCTTT.

The chain is built from TRBV15 and TRBJ2-7; TRBD2 agrees at 9 bases. The CDR3 sequence is 15 residues long. Germline V gene data show CDR1 as LNHNV and CDR2 as YYDKDF (reference sequence). Unmatched junction bases numbered 0, after V lost 0 bases and J lost 0 bases. CDR3 sequence: CATSRDSGGSYEQYF. The CDR3 bases are TGTGCCACCAGCAGAGATAGCGGGGGCTCCTACGAGCAGTACTTC. The full variable domain, completed using reference TRBV15 and TRBJ2-7, is DAMVIQNPRYQVTQFGKPVTLSCSQTLNHNVMYWYQQKSSQAPKLLFHYYDKDFNNEADTPDNFQSRRPNTSFCFLDIRSPGLGDTAMYLCATSRDSGGSYEQYFGPGTRLTVT.

This chain uses TRBV2 with TRBJ2-7, with TRBD2 as a possible D gene (5 bases). The CDR3 is 13 residues long. V lost 5 bases, J lost 3 bases, and 11 bases lay in between. Germline V gene data show CDR1 as SNHLY and CDR2 as FYNNEI. The CDR3 loop reads CASSRGLNYEQYF. The CDR3 DNA is TGTGCCAGCAGTAGAGGACTGAACTACGAGCAGTACTTC.

The genes are TRBV27 and TRBJ1-6; D remains unclear. V was shortened by 0 bases and J by 0 bases, with 6 bases between the two germline ends. CDR1 and CDR2 (germline): MNHEY, SMNVEV (reference sequence). The CDR3 covers 16 residues. This chain's CDR3 is CASSLSEGSYNSPLHF. The DNA of the CDR3 is TGTGCCAGCAGTTTATCGGAAGGCTCCTATAATTCACCCCTCCACTTT.

The J gene is TRBJ2-1, the V gene TRBV6-6; D unresolved. The CDR3 has 16 amino acids. V was trimmed by 5 bases and J by 8 bases, leaving 22 bases between them. Germline CDR1 reads MNHNY; CDR2 reads SVGAGI (reference sequence). The CDR3 reads CASSAQMGSQIDEQFF. The CDR3 coding sequence is TGTGCCAGCAGTGCCCAGATGGGGTCCCAAATCGATGAGCAGTTCTTC.

This chain links TRBV7-2 with TRBJ1-2; D is unclear. From germline, CDR1 is SGHTA and CDR2 FQGNSA. Trimming took 5 bases from V and 6 from J, leaving 13 bases between them. CDR3 length: 13 amino acids. Here the CDR3 reads CASSPPPNHGYTF. The CDR3 bases are TGTGCCAGCAGCCCCCCCCCGAATCATGGCTACACCTTC.

The chain employs TRBV2 and TRBJ2-7; tentatively, D is TRBD2 (5 bases). V was clipped by 2 bases and J by 11 bases, with 22 bases between them. The CDR3 totals 15 residues. Germline V lookup: CDR1 SNHLY, CDR2 FYNNEI. CDR3: CASSEMVSLGSGKYF. CDR3 DNA sequence: TGTGCCAGCAGTGAAATGGTCAGTTTAGGGTCGGGAAAGTACTTC.

The chain recombines TRBV5-8 with TRBJ1-5, with D maybe TRBD1 (6 bases). Germline values: CDR1 SGHTS, CDR2 YDEGEE. The germline V and J ends were trimmed by 4 bases and 0 bases, with 11 bases remaining between them. The CDR3 loop spans 15 amino acids. The CDR3 loop is CASSPGQHSNQPQHF. In DNA form, the CDR3 reads TGTGCCAGCAGCCCCGGACAGCATAGCAATCAGCCCCAGCATTTT.

A single count supports this clone. The V and J genes are TRBV19 and TRBJ1-1, with 9 bases lining up with TRBD1. V shed 6 bases and J 3 bases; nucleotides not matched to a gene: 5. CDR1 and CDR2 (germline): LNHDA, SQIVND (reference sequence). CDR3 size: 14 residues. CDR3 in amino acids: CASREDRGYTEAFF. The DNA for the CDR3 is TGTGCCAGTAGAGAGGACAGGGGCTACACTGAAGCTTTCTTT.

The chain is built from TRBV5-4 and TRBJ2-1, with TRBD1 matching 7 bases. V dropped 0 bases and J dropped 0; count of bases not matched to a gene: 3. CDR3 length: 16 residues. CDR1 SGHNT and CDR2 YYREEE come from the germline V gene (reference sequence). CDR3 coding DNA: TGTGCCAGCAGCTTGGCCGGGACAGCCTCCTACAATGAGCAGTTCTTC. The encoded protein is CASSLAGTASYNEQFF.

The chain couples TRBV7-9 to TRBJ2-4, with TRBD2 matching over 15 bases. V lost 5 bases and J lost 1; bases outside the gene matches: 9. The CDR3 totals 19 residues. Germline V gives CDR1 SEHNR, CDR2 FQNEAQ (reference sequence). The CDR3 is CASSDGLAGGRRAKNIQYF. The CDR3, as DNA: TGTGCCAGCAGCGACGGACTAGCGGGGGGGCGGCGGGCCAAAAACATTCAGTACTTC.

The rearrangement links TRBV4-2 to TRBJ2-2; D not resolved. V was clipped by 4 bases and J by 5 bases, with 5 bases between them. The CDR3 covers 12 residues. Germline CDR1 LGHNA, CDR2 YNFKEQ. The CDR3 reads CASSLRTGELFF. Written as DNA, the CDR3 is TGTGCCAGCAGCCTACGGACCGGGGAGCTGTTTTTT.

The chain is built from TRBV27 and TRBJ1-6, with D tentatively TRBD1 (6 bases). CDR1 and CDR2 from the germline V gene are MNHEY and SMNVEV (reference sequence). The CDR3 totals 15 residues. V lost 0 bases to trimming and J lost 7 bases, with 10 bases between them. The CDR3 DNA reads as TGTGCCAGCAGTTTATCAAGGGGGGGGAATTCACCCCTCCACTTT. This encodes CASSLSRGGNSPLHF.

The chain recombines TRBV7-8 with TRBJ2-4, with 9 bases identical to TRBD1. Germline assignment: CDR1 SGHVS and CDR2 FQNEAQ. This CDR3 has 16 amino acids. The trim removed 5 bases at V and 7 bases at J, leaving 12 bases unmatched. CDR3: CASSNSLGDRENIQYF. CDR3 sequence (DNA): TGTGCCAGCAGCAACTCGCTCGGGGACAGGGAGAACATTCAGTACTTC.